This T cell receptor beta chain comes out of a study of blood T cell repertoires in COVID-19. Study-wide background: Samples representing acute and convalescent COVID-19 were sourced from the United States, Italy and Spain. The cDNA or gDNA used as material had been derived from T cells, B-cell-depleted T cells, or PBMCs.

As originally analysed: Amplifying reference gene primers gave estimates of nucleated cell counts. Profiled with immunoSEQ multiplex PCR; TCRdb holds only in-frame clones, not every one. V and J calls and clone size come straight from that table; D and trimming were deduced from the DNA. The repertoire consists of tens of thousands of clones, with 90% occurring once and the leading ten covering approximately 3%. V lost 4 bases and J lost 5, with 14 bases in between. Per germline, CDR1 SGHVS and CDR2 FQNEAQ. CDR3 length equals 14 residues. The genes are TRBV7-8 and TRBJ1-1; D gene ambiguous. The sample consisted of peripheral blood. The receptor comes from a man aged 45-60 years with active COVID-19. The CDR3 spells CASSSREGRTEAFF. The CDR3 DNA reads TGTGCCAGCAGCTCGAGGGAGGGCCGGACTGAAGCTTTCTTT. Combining the CDR3 with reference TRBV7-8 and TRBJ1-1 gives the whole variable domain GAGVSQSPRYKVAKRGQDVALRCDPISGHVSLFWYQQALGQGPEFLTYFQNEAQLDKSGLPSDRFFAERPEGSVSTLKIQRTQQEDSAVYLCASSSREGRTEAFFGQGTRLTVV.